These 30 T cell receptor beta chains originate from one sample sequenced in a study of blood T cell repertoires in COVID-19. This table comes from immunoSEQ multiplex PCR, and its TCRdb copy is limited to in-frame clones, with some not included. The sample has about 180,000 clones; roughly 83% are singletons. Sequencing used peripheral blood. The source of these receptors is a woman between 40 and 50 years old with COVID-19, enrolled during active disease.

This rearrangement joins TRBV12-5 to TRBJ1-1, with 7 bases aligning to TRBD1. The CDR3 extends over 14 amino acids. Germline lookup yields CDR1 LGHNT and CDR2 FRNRAP. With V trimmed by 8 bases and J by 2 bases, 8 bases remained unmatched. The CDR3, as DNA: TGTGCTAGTAGGAGGGGGCTCGTTAACACTGAAGCTTTCTTT. Translated, it gives CASRRGLVNTEAFF.

This clone was seen only a few times. This rearrangement joins TRBV28 to TRBJ2-2; TRBD2 is a possible D gene (6 bases). This CDR3 is 15 amino acids long. With 6 bases removed from V and 1 base from J, the gap between germline ends came to 12 bases. The germline gives CDR1 MDHEN, CDR2 SYDVKM. The CDR3 DNA reads as TGTGCCAGCAGGGTACAAGCGGGGAACACCGGGGAGCTGTTTTTT. Its protein product is CASRVQAGNTGELFF.

This chain links TRBV24-1 with TRBJ2-5; D possibly corresponds to TRBD2 (6 bases). The V gene lost 4 bases and the J gene lost 5 bases, with 16 bases spanning the gap. This CDR3 spans 15 amino acids. Per germline, CDR1 KGHDR and CDR2 SFDVKD. The CDR3 region is CATSETRIEGETQYF. As DNA, the CDR3 is TGTGCCACCAGTGAGACTAGGATAGAGGGGGAGACCCAGTACTTC.

This chain links TRBV6-5 with TRBJ2-1; D gene unclear. Between the trimmed V and J ends, which lost 11 bases and 0 bases, there was a span of 11 bases. Looked up from germline, CDR1 is MNHEY and CDR2 is SVGAGI. This CDR3 is 13 amino acids long. The CDR3 DNA sequence: TGTGCCGGCGGAGAGAGCTCCTACAATGAGCAGTTCTTC. Translated: CAGGESSYNEQFF.

As to this clone: Within the sample, other DNA sequences also encode this same CDR3. This rearrangement joins TRBV7-3 to TRBJ1-3; perhaps TRBD1 as D (5 bases). Germline CDR1 and CDR2: SGHTA and FQGTGA. This CDR3 has 14 amino acids. V was shortened by 5 bases and J by 0 bases, with 8 bases between the two germline ends. The CDR3, as DNA: TGTGCCAGCAGCCTTACAGGCTCTGGAAACACCATATATTTT. Translation: CASSLTGSGNTIYF. The full variable domain, with the rest looked up from reference TRBV7-3 and TRBJ1-3, is GAGVSQTPSNKVTEKGKYVELRCDPISGHTALYWYRQSLGQGPEFLIYFQGTGAADDSGLPNDRFFAVRPEGSVSTLKIQRTERGDSAVYLCASSLTGSGNTIYFGEGSWLTVV.

CDR3 loop: CASRSTRRSSYEQYF. CDR3 coding DNA: TGTGCCAGCAGGTCTACAAGGAGGAGCTCCTACGAGCAGTACTTC. The V and J genes are TRBV28 and TRBJ2-7, with a possible D match to TRBD2 (5 bases). Trimming left V 6 bases short and J 0 bases short, with 15 bases between. Per the germline V gene, CDR1 is MDHEN and CDR2 is SYDVKM. This CDR3 has 15 residues.

The chain recombines TRBV15 with TRBJ2-1, with 11 bases that match TRBD1. This CDR3 contains 19 residues. Germline V gene data show CDR1 as LNHNV and CDR2 as YYDKDF (reference sequence). V was pared by 4 bases and J by 9 bases, with 20 bases of the junction left unmatched. The CDR3 sequence: CATSNIDGTGGIRVGEQFF. Here the CDR3 DNA reads TGTGCCACCAGCAACATTGACGGGACAGGGGGAATTCGGGTGGGTGAGCAGTTCTTC.

The rearrangement uses TRBV19 and TRBJ2-7; perhaps TRBD2 as D (5 bases). Germline assignment: CDR1 LNHDA and CDR2 SQIVND (reference sequence). CDR3 size: 14 residues. V lost 3 bases to trimming and J lost 2 bases, with 11 bases between them. CDR3 DNA sequence: TGTGCCAGTAGTATCAGCAGCGGAACCTACGAGCAGTACTTC. Residues: CASSISSGTYEQYF. Based on the CDR3 plus reference TRBV19 and TRBJ2-7, the full variable domain is DGGITQSPKYLFRKEGQNVTLSCEQNLNHDAMYWYRQDPGQGLRLIYYSQIVNDFQKGDIAEGYSVSREKKESFPLTVTSAQKNPTAFYLCASSISSGTYEQYFGPGTRLTVT.

The chain is built from TRBV19 and TRBJ2-1, with unresolved D. This CDR3 is 17 amino acids long. V was cut by 0 bases and J by 0 bases, with 12 bases left in between. Germline CDR1 is LNHDA and CDR2 is SQIVND (reference sequence). The DNA of the CDR3 is TGTGCCAGTAGTATAGATCCCACTTCGAGCTCCTACAATGAGCAGTTCTTC. Protein sequence: CASSIDPTSSSYNEQFF.

This clone was detected only once. This chain connects TRBV20-1 to TRBJ1-1; no reliable D call. Germline V lookup: CDR1 DFQATT, CDR2 SNEGSKA (reference sequence). Trimming took 3 bases from V and 7 from J, leaving 9 bases between them. This CDR3 has 11 residues. The chain's CDR3 is CSARLVLEAFF. The CDR3, as DNA: TGCAGTGCTAGGCTAGTTCTTGAAGCTTTCTTT.

J is TRBJ2-1 and V is TRBV11-2, with 11 nucleotides matching TRBD2. Per germline, CDR1 SGHAT and CDR2 FQNNGV. V gave up 2 bases and J gave up 8 bases; unmatched junction bases: 2. This CDR3 contains 14 residues. CDR3 DNA: TGTGCCAGCAGCTTAACTAGCGGGAGTTATGAGCAGTTCTTC. Amino acids: CASSLTSGSYEQFF.

The chain employs TRBV5-4 and TRBJ1-2; 9 bases agree with TRBD1. V dropped 5 bases and J dropped 8; count of bases not matched to a gene: 10. The germline V gene encodes CDR1 SGHNT and CDR2 YYREEE (reference sequence). The CDR3 contains 14 residues. CDR3 bases: TGTGCCAGCAGGGGGGACAGGGTATTCGTCGGCTACACCTTC. Translated: CASRGDRVFVGYTF.

V gene TRBV7-9 combines with J gene TRBJ2-7; possible D gene TRBD2, 5 bases. Trimming shortened V by 5 bases and J by 4 bases, and 9 bases separated the two germline ends. Germline CDR1 reads SEHNR; CDR2 reads FQNEAQ (reference sequence). This CDR3 contains 12 residues. The CDR3 sequence is CASSPSGYEQYF. The CDR3 nucleotides are TGTGCCAGCAGCCCCTCGGGGTACGAGCAGTACTTC.

The chain couples TRBV3-1 (or the pseudogene TRBV3-2) to TRBJ1-6; 10 nucleotides line up with TRBD1. The V and J ends lost 7 bases and 9 bases, in that order; junction bases with no gene match: 9. Germline CDR1 and CDR2: LGHDT and YNNKEL (reference sequence). This CDR3 comprises 15 residues. CDR3 bases: TGTGCCAGCACCCAGACAGGGGGCTCTAGTTCACCCCTCCACTTT. Translation: CASTQTGGSSSPLHF.

The chain links TRBV11-2 to TRBJ2-7; possibly TRBD1 for D (6 bases). V lost 4 bases and J 1 base, leaving 17 bases between the germline ends. The germline V gene has CDR1 SGHAT and CDR2 FQNNGV. The CDR3 spans 16 residues. DNA of the CDR3: TGTGCCAGCAGCTCGCCCGAGCACCAGGGGTCCTACGAGCAGTACTTC. It translates to CASSSPEHQGSYEQYF. The variable domain in full, completed from reference TRBV11-2 and TRBJ2-7, reads EAGVAQSPRYKIIEKRQSVAFWCNPISGHATLYWYQQILGQGPKLLIQFQNNGVVDDSQLPKDRFSAERLKGVDSTLKIQPAKLEDSAVYLCASSSPEHQGSYEQYFGPGTRLTVT.

The chain joins TRBV29-1 to TRBJ2-7; a possible D gene is TRBD1 (5 bases). The germline CDR1 and CDR2 sequences are SQVTM and ANQGSEA. This CDR3 has 16 residues. V was pared by 4 bases and J by 4 bases, with 23 bases between. The CDR3 region has the DNA TGCAGCGTTGCCAGCCTAATTGGGGCACGGTCTTACGAGCAGTACTTC. Amino acids: CSVASLIGARSYEQYF.

There are a few counts of this clone. Germline is not matched at one junction end, which may reflect a read error. J is TRBJ2-2 and V is TRBV7-3, with D possibly TRBD1 on 6 matching bases. CDR1 is SGHTA and CDR2 is FQGTGA in the germline V gene. This CDR3 has 14 residues. The CDR3 reads CASRVTGNAGELFF. The CDR3 region has the DNA TGTGCCAGCAGAGTAACAGGGAACGCCGGGGAGCTGTTTTTT. The full variable domain, its missing parts supplied by reference TRBV7-3 and TRBJ2-2, is GAGVSQTPSNKVTEKGKYVELRCDPISGHTALYWYRQSLGQGPEFLIYFQGTGAADDSGLPNDRFFAVRPEGSVSTLKIQRTERGDSAVYLCASRVTGNAGELFFGEGSRLTVL.

This clone was found a few times. The CDR3 DNA reads TGTGCCAGCAGCCCACAACCCTCACTAGAGTGGACCCAGTACTTC. Its protein product is CASSPQPSLEWTQYF. The chain is built from TRBV3-1 (or the pseudogene TRBV3-2) and TRBJ2-5; TRBD2 is a possible D gene (5 bases). V shed 4 bases and J shed 7 bases, with 19 bases lying between them. The CDR3 consists of 15 residues. Germline CDR1 LGHDT, CDR2 YNNKEL (reference sequence).

This clone was seen a few times. The chain recombines TRBV5-1 with TRBJ1-2; 8 bases are shared with TRBD1. Germline lookup yields CDR1 SGHRS and CDR2 YFSETQ. The V segment lost 4 bases and the J segment 7 bases; nucleotides outside the gene matches: 12. The CDR3 has 15 residues. The CDR3 DNA sequence: TGCGCCAGCAGCACACCGTTCAGGGGGCGCGGTGGCTACACCTTC. It encodes CASSTPFRGRGGYTF. Full variable domain (missing parts from reference TRBV5-1 and TRBJ1-2): KAGVTQTPRYLIKTRGQQVTLSCSPISGHRSVSWYQQTPGQGLQFLFEYFSETQRNKGNFPGRFSGRQFSNSRSEMNVSTLELGDSALYLCASSTPFRGRGGYTFGSGTRLTVV.

V usage is TRBV19 and J usage is TRBJ2-1; no clear D gene. Trimming left V 7 bases short and J 4 bases short, with 11 bases between. From germline, CDR1 is LNHDA and CDR2 SQIVND (reference sequence). The CDR3 covers 13 residues. The CDR3 sequence is CASTTQSYNEQFF. The DNA of the CDR3 is TGTGCCAGTACCACACAATCATACAATGAGCAGTTCTTC.

This chain links TRBV27 with TRBJ2-5, with 7 bases fitting TRBD1. With V trimmed by 4 bases and J by 2 bases, 13 bases remained unmatched. The CDR3 length is 17 residues. CDR1 is MNHEY and CDR2 is SMNVEV in the germline V gene (reference sequence). The CDR3 is CASSSIIWGQQQETQYF. The CDR3 nucleotides are TGTGCCAGCAGTTCAATCATATGGGGACAGCAGCAAGAGACCCAGTACTTC.

This rearrangement joins TRBV7-3 to TRBJ2-1; D is unresolved. The germline V gene has CDR1 SGHTA and CDR2 FQGTGA. The CDR3 contains 14 residues. V was trimmed by 0 bases and J by 2 bases, leaving 5 bases between them. Here the CDR3 reads CASSLTPTYNEQFF. The CDR3 nucleotides are TGTGCCAGCAGCTTAACCCCTACCTACAATGAGCAGTTCTTC.

The gene calls are TRBV7-9 and TRBJ2-1; TRBD2 might be the D (5 bases). V lost 5 bases and J lost 3, with 8 bases in between. The CDR3 covers 13 residues. Germline values: CDR1 SEHNR, CDR2 FQNEAQ (reference sequence). The CDR3 nucleotides read TGTGCCAGCAGCGTCGGGGACTACAATGAGCAGTTCTTC. Translating it yields CASSVGDYNEQFF.

The V gene is TRBV5-4, the J gene TRBJ2-7, with TRBD1 matching over 11 bases. J was trimmed by 4 bases and V by 4 bases; bases with no gene match: 7. The CDR3 loop spans 15 amino acids. CDR1 SGHNT and CDR2 YYREEE come from the germline V gene (reference sequence). CDR3 DNA sequence: TGTGCCAGCAGCCATGGGACAGGGGGGGGATACGAGCAGTACTTC. Protein: CASSHGTGGGYEQYF.

This clone was detected only a few times. The chain recombines TRBV19 with TRBJ1-3; D may be TRBD1 (5 bases). This CDR3 has 14 residues. The germline V gene has CDR1 LNHDA and CDR2 SQIVND (reference sequence). With 5 bases removed from V and 0 bases from J, the gap between germline ends came to 8 bases. CDR3 region: CASSSRDSGNTIYF. The CDR3 DNA is TGTGCCAGTAGTTCCAGGGACTCTGGAAACACCATATATTTT.

This clone has more than one count but fewer than ten. The rearrangement links TRBV27 to TRBJ1-2, with TRBD1 matching 10 bases. The CDR3 extends over 16 amino acids. Germline loops: CDR1 MNHEY, CDR2 SMNVEV (reference sequence). J was trimmed by 2 bases and V by 6 bases; bases with no gene match: 9. CDR3 nucleotides: TGTGCCAGCAGCCTTAACCCGGGACAGGGGAACTATGGCTACACCTTC. As protein: CASSLNPGQGNYGYTF.

The chain links TRBV7-9 to TRBJ1-1; 8 positions agree with TRBD1. The CDR3 is made up of 14 amino acids. Losses at the gene ends were 5 bases for V and 5 bases for J; bases not matched to a gene: 7. Germline lookup yields CDR1 SEHNR and CDR2 FQNEAQ (reference sequence). The CDR3 DNA sequence: TGTGCCAGCAGCCACCTCAGGGGGCTGACTGAAGCTTTCTTT. Residues: CASSHLRGLTEAFF.

V and J are TRBV14 and TRBJ1-1, with D possibly matching TRBD1 (5 bases). The CDR3 has 14 amino acids. V gave up 5 bases and J gave up 5 bases, with 15 bases separating them. Germline loops: CDR1 SGHDN, CDR2 FVKESK. This CDR3 reads CASSSKVGGTEAFF. CDR3 bases: TGTGCCAGCAGCTCTAAGGTGGGGGGAACTGAAGCTTTCTTT. Together with reference TRBV14 and TRBJ1-1, the CDR3 gives the full variable domain: EAGVTQFPSHSVIEKGQTVTLRCDPISGHDNLYWYRRVMGKEIKFLLHFVKESKQDESGMPNNRFLAERTGGTYSTLKVQPAELEDSGVYFCASSSKVGGTEAFFGQGTRLTVV.

This sequence joins TRBV28 and TRBJ1-1; D gene ambiguous. From germline, CDR1 is MDHEN and CDR2 SYDVKM. V dropped 1 base and J dropped 3 bases, with 6 bases sitting between them. This CDR3 region has 13 residues. Here the CDR3 reads CASSLLEDTEAFF. CDR3 nucleotides: TGTGCCAGCAGTTTATTAGAGGACACTGAAGCTTTCTTT.

The chain uses TRBV2 and TRBJ2-2, with D perhaps TRBD2 (6 bases). The CDR3 runs to 12 residues. Trimming pared 5 bases from V and 6 bases from J, leaving 7 bases between. Germline lookup yields CDR1 SNHLY and CDR2 FYNNEI. The DNA of the CDR3 is TGTGCCAGCAGTTGGGAGGCCGGGGAGCTGTTTTTT. It translates to CASSWEAGELFF.